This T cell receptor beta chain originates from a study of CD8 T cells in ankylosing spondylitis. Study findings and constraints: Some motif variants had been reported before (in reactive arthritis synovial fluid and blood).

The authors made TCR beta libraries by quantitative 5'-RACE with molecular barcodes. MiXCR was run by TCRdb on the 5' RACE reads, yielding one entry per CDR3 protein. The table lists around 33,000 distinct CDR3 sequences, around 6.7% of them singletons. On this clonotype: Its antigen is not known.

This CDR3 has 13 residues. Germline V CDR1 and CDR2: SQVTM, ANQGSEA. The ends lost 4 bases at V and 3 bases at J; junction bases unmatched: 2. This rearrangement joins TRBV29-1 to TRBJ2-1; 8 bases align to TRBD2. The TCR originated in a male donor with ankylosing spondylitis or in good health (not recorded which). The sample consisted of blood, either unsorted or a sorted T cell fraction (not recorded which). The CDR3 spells CSVGREDYNEQFF. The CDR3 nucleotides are TGCAGCGTTGGGCGGGAGGACTACAATGAGCAGTTCTTC.